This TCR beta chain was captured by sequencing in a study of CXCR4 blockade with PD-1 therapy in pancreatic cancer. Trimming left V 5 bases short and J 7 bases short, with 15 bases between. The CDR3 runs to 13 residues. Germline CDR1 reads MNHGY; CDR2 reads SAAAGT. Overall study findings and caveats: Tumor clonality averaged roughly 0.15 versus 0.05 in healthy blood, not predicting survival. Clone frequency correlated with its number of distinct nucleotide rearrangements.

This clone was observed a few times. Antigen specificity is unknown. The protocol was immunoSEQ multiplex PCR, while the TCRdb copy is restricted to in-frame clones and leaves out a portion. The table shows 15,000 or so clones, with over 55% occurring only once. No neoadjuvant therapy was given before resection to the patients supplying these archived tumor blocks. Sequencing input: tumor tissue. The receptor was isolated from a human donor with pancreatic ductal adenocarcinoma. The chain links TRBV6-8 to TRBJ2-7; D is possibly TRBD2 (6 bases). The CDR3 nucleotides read TGTGCCAGCAGTGCCCAGTTCGGGGGAGAGCAGTACTTC. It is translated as CASSAQFGGEQYF.